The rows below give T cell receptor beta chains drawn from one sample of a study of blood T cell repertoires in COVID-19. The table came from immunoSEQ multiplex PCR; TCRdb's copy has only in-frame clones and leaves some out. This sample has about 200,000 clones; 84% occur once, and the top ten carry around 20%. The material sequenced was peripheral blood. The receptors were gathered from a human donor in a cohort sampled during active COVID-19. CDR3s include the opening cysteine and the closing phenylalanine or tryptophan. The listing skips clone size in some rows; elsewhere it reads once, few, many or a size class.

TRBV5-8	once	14	CASSLWPTGNTIYF
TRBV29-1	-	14	CSVDSRQGRETQYF
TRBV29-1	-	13	CSVVLAGLYEQYF
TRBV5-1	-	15	CASSTEGLSKETQYF
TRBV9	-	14	CASSTWTGNYGYTF
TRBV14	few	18	CASSQWGTGTPSTDTQYF
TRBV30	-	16	CAWGKGTSGSYNEQFF
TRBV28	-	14	CASKTKQGVFEQYF
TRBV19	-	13	CASSMGSQETQYF
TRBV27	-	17	CASRRLPQGREGGELFF
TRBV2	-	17	CASSGGAAGGGTDTQYF
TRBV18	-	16	CASSPTPTEPGNTIYF
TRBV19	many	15	CASSIPGQPSYEQYF
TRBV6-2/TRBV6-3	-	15	CASSYVAGGRDEQFF
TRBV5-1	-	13	CASSYGRDYEQYF
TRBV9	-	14	CASSFGAGPDGYTF
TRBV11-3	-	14	CASSATGRTDTQYF
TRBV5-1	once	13	CASSEDRDYGYTF
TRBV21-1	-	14	CASMWRGTNEKLFF
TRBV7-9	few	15	CASSLAGVGNTEAFF
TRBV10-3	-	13	CAISEVQIYGYTF
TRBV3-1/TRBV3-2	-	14	CASKNGQWNTEAFF
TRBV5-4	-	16	CASSLRVAGPTYEQYF
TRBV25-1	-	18	CASSEYKGQGVAYNEQFF
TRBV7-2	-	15	CASRGQGIMNTEAFF
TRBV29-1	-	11	CSANRGYEQYF
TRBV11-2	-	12	CASSIDRDGYTF
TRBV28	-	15	CASSFRGLGGYEQYF
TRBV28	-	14	CASSVPHSNQPQHF
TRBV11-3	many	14	CASRERSNTGELFF
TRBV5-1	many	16	CASSLRFGGGIYGYTF
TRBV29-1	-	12	CSVARRGYGYTF
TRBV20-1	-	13	CSASRTDSGGYTF
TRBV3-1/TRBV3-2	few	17	CASSQVASGERSYEQYF
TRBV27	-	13	CASSLTGYTEAFF
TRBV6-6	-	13	CASNPTGSQPQHF
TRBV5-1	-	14	CASSWTGVHTEAFF
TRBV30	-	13	CAWSPRTYTEAFF
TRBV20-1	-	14	CSASTSGGLQPQHF
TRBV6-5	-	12	CASSYGDRELFF
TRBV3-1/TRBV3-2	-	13	CASSYLAEETQYF
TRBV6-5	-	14	CASSFPPFAGELFF
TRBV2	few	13	CASSEALTGEAFF
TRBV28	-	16	CASSLSRQGVSYEQYF
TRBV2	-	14	CASRYGTRAYEQYF
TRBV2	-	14	CASAPGTGFYEQYF